Listed below are T cell receptor beta chains from one sample, sequenced in a study of PD-1 blockade in classical Hodgkin lymphoma. Clones were read by immunoSEQ multiplex PCR, and TCRdb kept only the in-frame ones, dropping some. The sample lists 42,000 or so clones; approximately 90% were seen once. Sequenced material: peripheral blood mononuclear cells (PBMCs), taken before the second cycle of nivolumab. These receptors all come from a human donor with classical Hodgkin lymphoma. Each CDR3 is given with its conserved first and last residue. The D gene is left open where the match is weak. The listing skips clone size in some rows; elsewhere it reads once, few, many or a size class.

V gene: TRBV19
J gene: TRBJ2-1
clone size: .
D gene: .
CDR3 protein: CASSIVTGYNEQFF
CDR3 DNA: TGTGCCAGTAGTATCGTGACTGGGTACAATGAGCAGTTCTTC

V gene: TRBV11-2
J gene: TRBJ2-5
clone size: .
D gene: TRBD2
CDR3 protein: CASSFPSGRETQYF
CDR3 DNA: TGTGCCAGCAGCTTCCCTAGCGGGAGAGAGACCCAGTACTTC

V gene: TRBV18
J gene: TRBJ1-1
clone size: once
D gene: TRBD1
CDR3 protein: CASSPLSAGGVVYAFF
CDR3 DNA: TGTGCCAGCTCACCACTCAGCGCAGGGGGCGTTGTGTATGCTTTCTTT

V gene: TRBV28
J gene: TRBJ1-5
clone size: .
D gene: TRBD1
CDR3 protein: CASSLTGGGQPQHF
CDR3 DNA: TGTGCCAGCAGTTTAACAGGGGGAGGTCAGCCCCAGCATTTT

V gene: TRBV6-5
J gene: TRBJ1-1
clone size: .
D gene: .
CDR3 protein: CASSYREVGEAFF
CDR3 DNA: TGTGCCAGCAGTTACAGGGAGGTTGGTGAAGCTTTCTTT

V gene: TRBV5-1
J gene: TRBJ1-2
clone size: .
D gene: .
CDR3 protein: CASRHGTTNYGYTF
CDR3 DNA: TGCGCCAGCAGACACGGGACAACTAACTATGGCTACACCTTC

V gene: TRBV5-4
J gene: TRBJ2-1
clone size: .
D gene: TRBD2
CDR3 protein: CASSLGGAGAHNEQFF
CDR3 DNA: TGTGCCAGCAGCTTAGGAGGAGCGGGAGCTCACAATGAGCAGTTCTTC

V gene: TRBV19
J gene: TRBJ1-4
clone size: .
D gene: TRBD1
CDR3 protein: CASRDRGANEKLFF
CDR3 DNA: TGTGCCAGTCGGGACAGGGGAGCTAATGAAAAACTGTTTTTT

V gene: TRBV7-6
J gene: TRBJ2-7
clone size: .
D gene: TRBD2
CDR3 protein: CASSLGYALAGGYEQYF
CDR3 DNA: TGTGCCAGCAGCTTAGGATATGCGCTAGCGGGGGGCTACGAGCAGTACTTC

V gene: TRBV6-1
J gene: TRBJ1-3
clone size: .
D gene: .
CDR3 protein: CASSEDTGHGNTIYF
CDR3 DNA: TGTGCCAGCAGTGAAGACACAGGGCATGGAAACACCATATATTTT

V gene: TRBV7-9
J gene: TRBJ2-2
clone size: .
D gene: .
CDR3 protein: CASSLLGNTNTGELFF
CDR3 DNA: TGTGCCAGCAGCTTACTTGGGAATACGAACACCGGGGAGCTGTTTTTT

V gene: TRBV15
J gene: TRBJ1-3
clone size: once
D gene: .
CDR3 protein: CATYPLGGNTIYF
CDR3 DNA: TGTGCCACTTATCCTCTCGGTGGAAACACCATATATTTT

V gene: TRBV5-5
J gene: TRBJ2-2
clone size: .
D gene: TRBD2
CDR3 protein: CASSPSGSFTGELFF
CDR3 DNA: TGTGCCAGCAGCCCTAGCGGGAGTTTCACCGGGGAGCTGTTTTTT

V gene: TRBV7-2
J gene: TRBJ1-2
clone size: .
D gene: .
CDR3 protein: CASSSLYGYTF
CDR3 DNA: TGTGCCAGCAGCTCTCTCTATGGCTACACCTTC

V gene: TRBV19
J gene: TRBJ1-1
clone size: .
D gene: .
CDR3 protein: CASSIIDDTEAFF
CDR3 DNA: TGTGCCAGTAGTATTATTGACGACACTGAAGCTTTCTTT

V gene: TRBV5-3
J gene: TRBJ2-1
clone size: .
D gene: .
CDR3 protein: CARSLGPRGTYNEQFF
CDR3 DNA: TGTGCCAGAAGCTTGGGGCCCCGTGGGACCTACAATGAGCAGTTCTTC

V gene: TRBV4-2
J gene: TRBJ2-7
clone size: .
D gene: TRBD2
CDR3 protein: CASSQDGGLGLASSYEQYF
CDR3 DNA: TGTGCCAGCAGCCAAGATGGGGGCCTCGGACTAGCGTCCTCCTACGAGCAGTACTTC

V gene: TRBV7-8
J gene: TRBJ2-7
clone size: .
D gene: .
CDR3 protein: CASSLAPIGARIYEQYF
CDR3 DNA: TGTGCCAGCAGCTTGGCGCCAATTGGGGCTAGGATCTACGAGCAGTACTTC

V gene: TRBV4-1
J gene: TRBJ2-5
clone size: .
D gene: TRBD2
CDR3 protein: CASSQPLAGGETQYF
CDR3 DNA: TGCGCCAGCAGCCAACCACTAGCGGGGGGGGAGACCCAGTACTTC

V gene: TRBV7-2
J gene: TRBJ2-5
clone size: .
D gene: .
CDR3 protein: CASSLVSRLDRQETQYF
CDR3 DNA: TGTGCCAGCAGCTTAGTGTCGCGCCTGGACCGCCAAGAGACCCAGTACTTC